This TCR beta chain comes out of a study of cytomegalovirus exposure and HLA in healthy donors. In the PCR, 60 Vbeta and 13 Jbeta primers were used. Profiling relied on immunoSEQ multiplex PCR, and the TCRdb table lists in-frame clones only, not all of them. This sample yields approximately 140,000 clones, of which about three quarters are seen a single time; around 2.6% belongs to the top ten. This clone was seen a handful of times. The source material was PBMCs. The TCR was taken from a human donor in good health.

In DNA form, the CDR3 reads TGTGCCAGCAGCTTAGCTGGTCGGGAGATCTACGAGCAGTACTTC. Translation: CASSLAGREIYEQYF. The chain has TRBV7-2 and TRBJ2-7, with D possibly being TRBD2 (6 bases). Germline V gene lookup returns CDR1 SGHTA and CDR2 FQGNSA. The V and J ends lost 0 bases and 3 bases respectively, with 12 bases between them. This CDR3 has 15 amino acids.